Listed here is a single T cell receptor beta chain. The antigen this receptor binds is unknown. Base qualities are not recorded, but no much larger clone differs from it by a single base. This specimen belongs to a study of blood T cells in healthy people across ages (dated by TCRdb to between 2014 and 2017). Context from the whole study: In model experiments, template switching captured roughly one uniquely barcoded TCR beta cDNA molecule for every two T cells. Using deep sequencing normalized with unique cDNA molecular identifiers, the study measured how TCR beta repertoire diversity changes with age. The donors were divided into four age groups: young (average around 16 years), middle-aged (around 41), aged (approximately 62) and long-lived (around 80). To avoid experimental bias, donors of different ages were distributed randomly across sequencing lanes. Two additional independent replicas of 1 million unique cDNA reads from the same blood draw were analyzed for two donors (one aged 18 to 29 and one aged 80 or older).

Systemically healthy Caucasian individuals from Russia, over 30 in total and aged about 6 to 95 years, were included as donors. Each donor gave about 10 milliliters of peripheral blood, drawn into EDTA-treated Vacutainer tubes. Ficoll-Paque density-gradient centrifugation was used to isolate PBMCs, with at least 6.5 million per sample. Total RNA, at least 6 micrograms per sample, was extracted from PBMCs with Trizol reagent. The percentages of naive CD45RAhigh/CD27high T cells were determined by flow cytometry on a PBMC aliquot from every donor. The research as a whole found: Since profiling was done on bulk unsorted PBMCs, naive and antigen-experienced compartments could not be conclusively compared. There was a strong correlation between observed TCR beta diversity and the percentage of naive T cells measured by flow cytometry. The long-lived group showed more naive CD4+ T cells, fewer expanded clones and increased TCR diversity than the aged group, suggesting age selection. Estimates of total diversity based on one million sequenced T cells were regarded as lower bounds and as underestimates. As age increased, observed TCR beta diversity per million T cells dropped in a roughly linear way, and a significant reduction was already evident by age about 40. The CMV infection status of donors was not known, potentially confounding age-related changes in expanded clonotypes.

V loses 1 base of germline sequence and J loses 3 bases, and the interval between the two ends is 16 bases. From the cysteine through the phenylalanine, the CDR3 covers 16 amino acids. The kept DNA is CDR3 alone, 48 bases in frame from the first base. CDR1 LGHDT and CDR2 YNNKEL are derived from the germline V gene (reference sequence). The method behind the library was 5' RACE. Sequencing relied on an Illumina HiSeq 2500. A second PCR of roughly 7 to 11 cycles was performed with a sample-barcoded 5' primer and a J-beta primer mix. Each TCR beta cDNA molecule received a unique molecular identifier from a template-switch 5' adaptor carrying 12 random nucleotides. Each sample yielded at least 3 million CDR3-containing paired-end reads. First-strand cDNA was synthesized from all RNA with the Mint cDNA synthesis kit, primed by a TRBC-specific oligonucleotide. All cDNA was treated with uracil-DNA glycosylase and then went through a first 18-cycle PCR with the universal primers M1SS and BC2_uni_R. On the study's bioinformatics: For normalization, 1 million high-quality reads, each with a distinct molecular identifier, were randomly selected from each sample. Reads sharing molecular identifiers were discarded rather than binned into consensus sequences. CDR3 identification, clonotype clustering and error correction used MiTCR with a Q25 quality threshold and the strictest error-elimination algorithm. A nonparametric unseen species model with Euler transformation was used to estimate a lower bound on total TCR beta diversity. TCRdb reworked the public reads: Q25 trimming with fastp, MiXCR clone assembly, productive beta chains retained. Rows are unified per CDR3 protein, each entry keeping the most common DNA and genes. For this entry, the V and J calls and clone size follow TCRdb and not the study's own pipeline. The sample has fewer than 700,000 distinct CDR3 sequences on record, around half of them singletons. The ten largest clonotypes hold 20% to 25% of the sample.

This sequence originates from a man of 80 years or more in good health. Sequences were obtained from blood. The receptor chain draws on TRBV3-1 and TRBJ2-7, with a weak D call of TRBD2 (5 bases match). The bases read TGTGCCAGCAGCCAAGCTCGTCCACTAGGAGTCTACGAGCAGTACTTC. This gives the protein CASSQARPLGVYEQYF.